This T cell receptor (beta chain) was sequenced in a study of blood T cells in healthy people across ages. Aged roughly 6 to 100, donors were systemically healthy Caucasians from Russia. A second PCR, run for about 7 to 12 cycles, used a sample-barcoded 5' primer plus a J-beta primer mix. Using its own MiXCR run on the 5' RACE reads, TCRdb lists one record per CDR3 protein. The sample carries about 1.7 million distinct CDR3 sequences, roughly 27% recorded once. In its sample, this clonotype was seen a few times. In germline, CDR1 is DFQATT, CDR2 SNEGSKA (reference sequence). The CDR3 spans 16 residues. V was clipped by 0 bases and J by 4 bases, with 13 bases between them.

The sample was blood. The clonotype comes from a woman in her twenties or thirties in good health. The chain links TRBV20-1 to TRBJ1-6, with TRBD1 as a possible D gene (5 bases). The CDR3 is CSARDLGTSYNSPLHF. The CDR3 coding sequence is TGCAGTGCTAGAGATCTGGGGACCTCATATAATTCACCCCTCCACTTT.